Listed here are 15 T cell receptor beta chains from one sample, sequenced in a study of blood T cells in healthy people across ages. The use of a sample-barcoded 5' primer and a J-beta primer mix characterized a second PCR of roughly 7 to 12 cycles. TCRdb itself ran the 5' RACE reads through MiXCR, one entry per CDR3 protein. Among 870,000 or so distinct CDR3 sequences, about 28% were seen once, and the ten largest hold approximately 15%. Sequencing input: blood. The receptor set was obtained from a woman older than 75 in good health.

This clonotype was seen at least ten times. The genes are TRBV12-3 or TRBV12-4 and TRBJ1-6; the match to TRBD1 covers 8 bases. The trim removed 1 base at V and 7 bases at J, leaving 9 bases unmatched. This CDR3 has 17 residues. The CDR3 DNA is TGTGCCAGCAGTTTAGTAGCTGGGACAGGCCCGAATTCACCCCTCCACTTT. It encodes CASSLVAGTGPNSPLHF.

This clonotype was observed at least ten times. This sequence joins TRBV7-2 and TRBJ2-7, with TRBD1 matching over 9 bases. The germline V gene has CDR1 SGHTA and CDR2 FQGNSA. V lost 3 bases to trimming and J lost 0 bases; unmatched junction nucleotides: 3. The CDR3 is made up of 15 amino acids. The CDR3 DNA reads TGTGCCAGCAGCTTCAAGGACAGGGGCTCCTACGAGCAGTACTTC. This translates into CASSFKDRGSYEQYF.

J is TRBJ1-5 and V is TRBV11-2; D uncertain. Germline loops: CDR1 SGHAT, CDR2 FQNNGV. The CDR3 spans 16 residues. The V end was cut by 1 base, the J end by 2 bases, with 12 bases between. Here the CDR3 reads CASSLGAARGNQPQHF. The CDR3 DNA reads TGTGCCAGCAGCTTAGGGGCAGCCCGGGGCAATCAGCCCCAGCATTTT.

This clonotype was recorded many times. The J gene is TRBJ1-1, the V gene TRBV7-2; D might be TRBD1 (6 bases). The CDR3 covers 14 residues. Per the germline V gene, CDR1 is SGHTA and CDR2 is FQGNSA. V dropped 4 bases and J dropped 4 bases, with 13 bases sitting between them. DNA of the CDR3: TGTGCCAGCAGCTCCCGTCGGGGGCGCACTGAAGCTTTCTTT. Translated, it gives CASSSRRGRTEAFF.

This clonotype was seen ten or more times. The genes are TRBV4-2 and TRBJ2-3; tentative D call: TRBD2 (6 bases). CDR3 length equals 16 residues. Germline lookup yields CDR1 LGHNA and CDR2 YNFKEQ. Trimming left V 2 bases short and J 0 bases short, with 12 bases between. The CDR3 nucleotides are TGTGCCAGCAGCCAAATGACGCGGGGTAGCACAGATACGCAGTATTTT. Protein: CASSQMTRGSTDTQYF.

This chain links TRBV7-2 with TRBJ2-2, with unresolved D. The CDR3 spans 15 residues. V lost 5 bases and J 1 base, leaving 11 bases between the germline ends. Germline assignment: CDR1 SGHTA and CDR2 FQGNSA. CDR3 DNA sequence: TGTGCCAGCAGCCCTCGACACTTGAACACCGGGGAGCTGTTTTTT. It is translated as CASSPRHLNTGELFF. Variable domain in full (rest from reference TRBV7-2 and TRBJ2-2): GAGVSQSPSNKVTEKGKDVELRCDPISGHTALYWYRQSLGQGLEFLIYFQGNSAPDKSGLPSDRFSAERTGGSVSTLTIQRTQQEDSAVYLCASSPRHLNTGELFFGEGSRLTVL.

The chain's CDR3 is CASSRDRAPSGNTIYF. The CDR3 coding sequence is TGTGCCAGTAGCAGAGACAGGGCCCCCTCTGGAAACACCATATATTTT. This chain joins TRBV19 and TRBJ1-3, with 7 nucleotides matching TRBD1. The V segment lost 6 bases and the J segment 0 bases; nucleotides outside the gene matches: 8. Germline-derived CDR1 and CDR2 are LNHDA and SQIVND (reference sequence). The CDR3 length is 16 residues.

The CDR3 protein is CSARPPGTGGRDGYTF. The CDR3 nucleotides read TGCAGTGCTAGACCTCCGGGGACAGGGGGCAGGGATGGCTACACCTTC. The chain uses TRBV20-1 and TRBJ1-2; TRBD1 matches 12 bases. The germline gives CDR1 DFQATT, CDR2 SNEGSKA (reference sequence). The V gene end was trimmed by 2 bases and the J gene end by 6 bases; junction bases not matched to a gene: 10. The CDR3 consists of 16 residues.

To note about this clonotype: A read error is possible here, since a much larger clone lies one base away. The CDR3 DNA is TGTGCCAGCAGCTCCGGGACACCGAGCTCCTACAATGAGCAGTACTTC. This gives the protein CASSSGTPSSYNEQYF. The rearrangement links TRBV7-2 to TRBJ2-1, with TRBD1 as a possible D gene (6 bases). The J call may be faulty, since TRBJ2-7 better matches the DNA end. Germline CDR1 is SGHTA and CDR2 is FQGNSA. There are 16 residues in the CDR3.

The V gene is TRBV6-2 or TRBV6-3, the J gene TRBJ1-1, with D perhaps matching TRBD1 (6 bases). V was shortened by 6 bases and J by 5 bases, with 16 bases between the two germline ends. The CDR3 has 14 residues. CDR1 MNHEY and CDR2 SVGEGT come from the germline V gene. CDR3 loop: CASRFLPGATEAFF. The CDR3 coding sequence is TGTGCCAGCAGATTCCTGCCGGGGGCAACTGAAGCTTTCTTT.

This clonotype was counted many times. The genes are TRBV6-5 and TRBJ1-1; D is ambiguous. The CDR3 runs 14 residues. Looked up from germline, CDR1 is MNHEY and CDR2 is SVGAGI. Trimming pared 5 bases from V and 1 base from J, leaving 11 bases between. CDR3: CASSGRMENTEAFF. The CDR3 DNA reads TGTGCCAGCAGTGGACGCATGGAGAACACTGAAGCTTTCTTT.

This clonotype was observed a handful of times. This chain links TRBV7-9 with TRBJ1-4; TRBD1 might be the D (5 bases). V gave up 2 bases and J gave up 1 base, with 8 bases separating them. Germline V gene lookup returns CDR1 SEHNR and CDR2 FQNEAQ (reference sequence). There are 15 residues in the CDR3. The CDR3 is CASSLPGGTNEKLFF. The CDR3 DNA sequence: TGTGCCAGCAGCTTACCGGGGGGAACTAATGAAAAACTGTTTTTT.

This clonotype was recorded a few times. In DNA, the CDR3 is TGTGCCAGCTCACCACTTAAAATTGGAGAAGCTTTCTTT. Its protein is CASSPLKIGEAFF. The chain joins TRBV18 to TRBJ1-1, with no clear D. Trimming cost V 1 base and J 8 bases, with 11 bases left between them. Germline loops: CDR1 KGHSH, CDR2 LQKENI. The CDR3 is 13 residues long. Full variable domain (rest looked up from reference TRBV18 and TRBJ1-1): NAGVMQNPRHLVRRRGQEARLRCSPMKGHSHVYWYRQLPEEGLKFMVYLQKENIIDESGMPKERFSAEFPKEGPSILRIQQVVRGDSAAYFCASSPLKIGEAFFGQGTRLTVV.

CDR3 in amino acids: CASSVGWTSVPNTQYF. The CDR3 region has the DNA TGTGCCAGCAGCGTAGGATGGACTAGCGTCCCTAATACGCAGTATTTT. The chain recombines TRBV9 with TRBJ2-3, with 9 positions matching TRBD2. The J segment lost 7 bases and the V segment lost 0 bases, leaving 9 bases of the junction unmatched. The CDR3 has 16 residues. Germline CDR1 SGDLS, CDR2 YYNGEE.

A single count supports this clonotype. A much larger clone sits a single nucleotide away, making a read error possible. The rearrangement links TRBV7-9 to TRBJ2-5; D may be TRBD1 or TRBD2 (5 bases each). The V gene's germline CDR1 is SEHNR and CDR2 FQNEAQ (reference sequence). The CDR3 loop spans 14 amino acids. The CDR3 region is CVSSFGTEKETQYF. The CDR3 region has the DNA TGTGTCAGCAGCTTCGGGACGGAGAAAGAGACCCAGTACTTC.